This T cell receptor beta chain was profiled in a study of OX40 agonist ivuxolimab in advanced cancers. Study-level information: The patients' treatment was ivuxolimab, an agonistic anti-OX40 (CD134) antibody. Approximately 40% of patients had received prior checkpoint inhibitor therapy. The dose-escalation cohort was about 87% male, with a mean age of around 60 years, ranging about 20 to 85.

General observations from the study: The CD4+ and CD8+ T cells in the blood had expanded clonally by week 6 at 0.1 to 3.0 mg/kg.

About this clone: Antigen specificity is unknown.

Some clones are missing from TCRdb's copy, which holds only in-frame ones; the method was immunoSEQ multiplex PCR. The profile shows about 70,000 clones, around 88% of them singletons. CDR1 and CDR2 from the germline V gene are LNHDA and SQIVND (reference sequence). The CDR3 loop spans 14 amino acids. Trimming cost V 8 bases and J 3 bases, with 14 bases left between them. The origin of this receptor is an adult with an advanced solid tumor such as melanoma, head and neck, liver or kidney cancer. The chain combines TRBV19 with TRBJ1-5; the D is unclear. Sample: CD4+ or CD8+ T cells sorted from blood, taken in a trial of the OX40 agonist ivuxolimab. CDR3 amino acids: CASEVGSFNQPQHF. CDR3 DNA: TGTGCCAGTGAGGTGGGGTCCTTCAATCAGCCCCAGCATTTT.